This is a list of T cell receptor beta chains from one sample in a study of blood T cell repertoires in COVID-19. The data were produced by immunoSEQ multiplex PCR, yet TCRdb's version contains in-frame clones alone and is incomplete. Of roughly 260,000 clones listed, 80% to 90% are singletons. Sequenced sample: PBMCs or T cells enriched from blood (not recorded which). These receptors were obtained from a woman in her fifties or sixties who had recovered from COVID-19. Both conserved end residues are trimmed from each CDR3. Each record gives: CDR3 length, V gene, J gene, CDR3 protein.

11	TRBV12-3/TRBV12-4	TRBJ1-6	ASSLRDRSPLH
16	TRBV21-1	TRBJ1-2	ASSTEQGSDTTNYGYT
14	TRBV3-1/TRBV3-2	TRBJ1-2	ASSQFGQGGAFGYT
14	TRBV5-1	TRBJ1-6	ASSLEGTSRNSPLH
13	TRBV27	TRBJ2-7	ASSFGTSGESEQY
15	TRBV9	TRBJ1-2	ASSVVERGRGADGYT
14	TRBV5-1	TRBJ2-7	ASSQGLAAPPPEQY
11	TRBV5-8	TRBJ1-2	ASSQTPNYGYT
15	TRBV29-1	TRBJ1-1	SVGRSDRGGWRTEAF
13	TRBV2	TRBJ2-7	ASSEYGGSAYEQY
11	TRBV2	TRBJ2-7	ASSGQEVYEQY
13	TRBV7-7	TRBJ2-1	ASSLGPLNYNEQF
13	TRBV24-1	TRBJ2-3	ATSDPAGGTDTQY
11	TRBV18	TRBJ2-5	ASSPPPRETQY
15	TRBV9	TRBJ2-2	ASSTSASLPNTGELF
12	TRBV7-2	TRBJ1-2	ASSSPGQGNGYT
14	TRBV4-1	TRBJ2-7	ASSQDKGVLVYEQY
13	TRBV5-1	TRBJ2-1	ASSSGLAGVGEQF
14	TRBV4-2	TRBJ1-6	ASSQVRTGGNSPLH
16	TRBV4-2	TRBJ2-2	ASSQGVGLAGGAGELF
13	TRBV6-2/TRBV6-3	TRBJ2-7	ASSYQGKASYEQY
12	TRBV3-1/TRBV3-2	TRBJ1-1	ASSADRGPTEAF
11	TRBV10-2	TRBJ1-2	ASSVQGNYGYT
15	TRBV28	TRBJ1-6	ASSLLQGSFLTSPLH
14	TRBV5-8	TRBJ1-2	ASSDPHTGTEGSGT
13	TRBV28	TRBJ1-5	ASSRGDRDSQPQH
11	TRBV5-1	TRBJ2-7	ASSKDREYEQY
13	TRBV28	TRBJ1-5	ASIPTGRGNQPQH
13	TRBV27	TRBJ1-4	ASSRTGVTGEKLF
13	TRBV5-1	TRBJ2-7	ASSPLNRGRYEQY
13	TRBV6-5	TRBJ2-7	ASSSRGGTMYEQY
14	TRBV5-1	TRBJ2-1	ASSLRDFSSYNEQF
10	TRBV3-1/TRBV3-2	TRBJ1-4	ASSQNDKRLF
11	TRBV19	TRBJ1-2	ASSADTYYGYT
14	TRBV9	TRBJ1-2	ASSSQGRIPVYGYT
13	TRBV7-8	TRBJ1-4	ASSLGSGFREKLF
12	TRBV6-5	TRBJ2-7	ASSPTGQLSEQY
12	TRBV5-1	TRBJ1-2	ASSLAAGPYGYT
14	TRBV19	TRBJ2-7	ASSSEAGGSPYEQY
14	TRBV24-1	TRBJ2-1	ATSDRGEGQEYEQF
11	TRBV7-3	TRBJ2-3	ASSFSHGDTQY
15	TRBV4-2	TRBJ2-4	ASSQGIAENHKNIQY
14	TRBV3-1/TRBV3-2	TRBJ1-1	ASSQEGSRGYTEAF